Presented here are 27 T cell receptor beta chains from one specimen sequenced in a study of shared clonotypes between healthy human individuals. Using immunoSEQ multiplex PCR, the repertoire was profiled, and TCRdb retains in-frame clones only, with some absent. The profile covers 900,000 to 1,200,000 clones, with 75% to 85% appearing a single time and around 0.6% taken by the ten largest. Sequencing used memory CD4+ T cells from PBMCs. Subset: CD45RA-negative fraction. These receptors originate from a man aged 18 to 29 in good health. Some clones in this sample may be carry-over from other donors' samples.

There are a few counts of this clone. This chain joins TRBV5-1 and TRBJ2-4, with D uncertain. V lost 6 bases to trimming and J lost 3 bases, with 13 bases between them. Germline CDR1 and CDR2: SGHRS and YFSETQ. CDR3 length: 14 amino acids. The CDR3 coding sequence is TGCGCCAGCAACGATCCCGTCGGCAAAAACATTCAGTACTTC. Protein: CASNDPVGKNIQYF.

V is TRBV28 and J is TRBJ1-4, with 11 nucleotides matching TRBD1. The germline CDR1 and CDR2 sequences are MDHEN and SYDVKM. The length of the CDR3 is 14 residues. The junction had 2 bases not matched to a gene; V was cut back by 6 bases and J by 5 bases. CDR3 region: CASSRDRGNEKLFF. The CDR3 nucleotides are TGTGCCAGCAGCCGGGACAGGGGGAATGAAAAACTGTTTTTT.

This clone was seen more than once but under ten times. The chain is built from TRBV4-1 and TRBJ2-2, with 9 bases aligning to TRBD2. This CDR3 is 17 amino acids long. The trim removed 4 bases at V and 6 bases at J, leaving 12 bases unmatched. Germline V gives CDR1 MGHRA, CDR2 YSYEKL. This chain's CDR3 is CASSRAISREGAGELFF. CDR3 sequence (DNA): TGCGCCAGCAGCCGTGCTATATCGCGGGAGGGCGCCGGGGAGCTGTTTTTT.

This clone was detected only once. A much bigger clone sits one base away, suggesting this may be a read error. The chain combines TRBV6-6 with TRBJ1-2; D not certain. Trimming left V 0 bases short and J 1 base short, with 6 bases between. This CDR3 comprises 14 residues. The V gene's germline CDR1 is MNHNY and CDR2 SVGAGI (reference sequence). The CDR3 region has the DNA TGTGCCAGCAGTTACTCGAGAGTTAACTATGGCTACACCTTC. Its translation: CASSYSRVNYGYTF.

The chain combines TRBV27 with TRBJ1-2, with 10 bases identical to TRBD1. The CDR3 has 15 amino acids. V trimming: 5 bases; J trimming: 5 bases; junction bases outside the gene matches: 8. Germline V CDR1 and CDR2: MNHEY, SMNVEV (reference sequence). Here the CDR3 reads CASSPGTGVGYGYTF. In DNA form, the CDR3 reads TGTGCCAGCAGTCCCGGGACAGGGGTAGGGTATGGCTACACCTTC.

The chain has TRBV5-1 and TRBJ2-3, with TRBD2 as a possible D gene (5 bases). This CDR3 contains 15 residues. Germline V gene sequence: CDR1 SGHRS, CDR2 YFSETQ. The ends were cut back, 4 bases at V and 3 bases at J, with 15 bases in the middle. This CDR3 reads CASSTQGRGTDTQYF. The CDR3 region has the DNA TGCGCCAGCAGCACACAAGGACGGGGAACAGATACGCAGTATTTT.

The V and J genes are TRBV5-1 and TRBJ1-4, with 10 positions matching TRBD1. Germline CDR1 reads SGHRS; CDR2 reads YFSETQ. The CDR3 extends over 16 amino acids. Losses at the gene ends were 0 bases for V and 6 bases for J; bases not matched to a gene: 5. The CDR3 DNA sequence: TGCGCCAGCAGCTTGGGACAGGGGGCAGGGGATGAAAAACTGTTTTTT. Translation: CASSLGQGAGDEKLFF.

Concerning this clone: The junction does not match germline at one end; this may be a read error. The rearrangement joins TRBV9 to TRBJ2-7; TRBD2 agrees at 12 bases. The V gene's germline CDR1 is SGDLS and CDR2 YYNGEE. The CDR3 length is 18 residues. Here the CDR3 reads CASSVAPYGLAGTYEQCF. CDR3 bases: TGTGCCAGCAGCGTAGCCCCCTATGGACTAGCGGGAACCTACGAGCAGTGCTTC.

V is TRBV10-1 and J is TRBJ2-7; tentatively, D is TRBD1 (5 bases). Germline CDR1 and CDR2: WNHNN and SYGVQD (reference sequence). The CDR3 covers 15 residues. V lost 5 bases and J 0 bases, leaving 14 bases between the germline ends. The CDR3 nucleotides are TGCGCCAGCAGTCCATTCACGGACATCTCCTACGAGCAGTACTTC. Residues: CASSPFTDISYEQYF.

The chain is built from TRBV21-1 and TRBJ2-1; no DNA check was done on the table's D call, TRBD2. TRBV21-1 is flagged as a pseudogene. The CDR3 runs 16 residues. The CDR3, as DNA: TGTGCCGGCCCTCTTGGACTAGCGGATACCTACAATGAGCAGTTCTTC. Translating gives CAGPLGLADTYNEQFF.

CDR3 sequence reads: CASSLAPGGYTF. For the CDR3, the DNA is TGTGCCAGCAGCCTTGCTCCGGGTGGCTACACCTTC. The chain employs TRBV4-2 and TRBJ1-2; D gene ambiguous. CDR1 LGHNA and CDR2 YNFKEQ come from the germline V gene. The CDR3 extends over 12 amino acids. The germline V and J ends were trimmed by 4 bases and 7 bases, with 10 bases remaining between them.

This chain uses TRBV6-1 with TRBJ2-3, with a weak D call TRBD2 (5 bases). This CDR3 is built from 15 residues. V was cut by 6 bases and J by 0 bases, with 13 bases left in between. From germline, CDR1 is MNHNS and CDR2 SASEGT. The CDR3 region is CASRAEHFSTDTQYF. The CDR3 bases are TGTGCCAGCAGAGCGGAACATTTTAGCACAGATACGCAGTATTTT.

J is TRBJ2-2 and V is TRBV10-1; D is possibly TRBD2 (5 bases). The CDR3 length is 13 residues. Trimming left V 6 bases short and J 5 bases short, with 10 bases between. Germline V CDR1 and CDR2: WNHNN, SYGVQD (reference sequence). The CDR3 DNA reads as TGCGCCAGCAGCACTAGGGTTACCGGGGAGCTGTTTTTT. It codes for CASSTRVTGELFF.

J is TRBJ2-2 and V is TRBV7-2; weak D call: TRBD2 (6 bases). Trimming pared 5 bases from V and 6 bases from J, leaving 16 bases between. The CDR3 runs to 15 residues. Germline V gene data show CDR1 as SGHTA and CDR2 as FQGNSA. The CDR3 DNA reads TGTGCCAGCAGCCAGCGGGTCTTTCAATCCGGGGAGCTGTTTTTT. Its translation: CASSQRVFQSGELFF.

Regarding this clone: A much larger clone differs from this one at a single base, so this may be a read error. The genes are TRBV5-1 and TRBJ2-2, with 10 positions matching TRBD2. Germline CDR1 SGHRS, CDR2 YFSETQ. The CDR3 runs 18 residues. V lost 4 bases and J lost 1; bases outside the gene matches: 10. Here the CDR3 DNA reads TGCGCCAGCAGCCCGGAGGGACTAGCGAGAGTGAACACCGGGGAGCTGTTTTTT. Amino acid sequence: CASSPEGLARVNTGELFF. The whole variable domain, remainder taken from reference TRBV5-1 and TRBJ2-2, is KAGVTQTPRYLIKTRGQQVTLSCSPISGHRSVSWYQQTPGQGLQFLFEYFSETQRNKGNFPGRFSGRQFSNSRSEMNVSTLELGDSALYLCASSPEGLARVNTGELFFGEGSRLTVL.

In DNA, the CDR3 is TGTGCCAGCAGCTCAAGGGTTACGGATACGCAGTATTTT. Encoded protein: CASSSRVTDTQYF. V usage is TRBV7-3 and J usage is TRBJ2-3; unclear D gene. V lost 4 bases and J lost 6, with 11 bases in between. Germline assignment: CDR1 SGHTA and CDR2 FQGTGA. The CDR3 contains 13 residues.

The J gene is TRBJ1-3, the V gene TRBV5-4; TRBD1 matches at 7 bases. Germline CDR1 SGHNT, CDR2 YYREEE (reference sequence). The CDR3 loop spans 16 amino acids. The V segment lost 3 bases and the J segment 1 base; nucleotides outside the gene matches: 7. The CDR3 loop reads CASSSASTGSGNTIYF. CDR3 nucleotides: TGTGCCAGCAGCTCCGCCTCGACAGGGTCTGGAAACACCATATATTTT. Together with reference TRBV5-4 and TRBJ1-3, the CDR3 gives the full variable domain: ETGVTQSPTHLIKTRGQQVTLRCSSQSGHNTVSWYQQALGQGPQFIFQYYREEENGRGNFPPRFSGLQFPNYSSELNVNALELDDSALYLCASSSASTGSGNTIYFGEGSWLTVV.

Remarks on this clone: The same CDR3 arises from other DNA sequences in this sample as well. The gene calls are TRBV14 and TRBJ2-1; 10 positions agree with TRBD2. The CDR3 has 15 amino acids. V lost 4 bases and J lost 5; bases outside the gene matches: 5. Germline lookup yields CDR1 SGHDN and CDR2 FVKESK. CDR3 residues: CASSRVAGGDNEQFF. For the CDR3, the DNA is TGTGCCAGCAGCCGAGTAGCGGGAGGAGACAATGAGCAGTTCTTC.

The CDR3 region is CASSDPGGAEAFF. The CDR3 DNA is TGTGCCAGCAGCGACCCAGGGGGAGCTGAAGCTTTCTTT. This chain connects TRBV6-4 to TRBJ1-1; 7 positions match TRBD1. V was clipped by 6 bases and J by 6 bases; unmatched bases: 7. The V gene's germline CDR1 is MRHNA and CDR2 SNTAGT. The CDR3 is 13 residues long.

Only a few counts were recorded for this clone. The V and J genes are TRBV7-3 and TRBJ2-3, with TRBD1 as a possible D gene (6 bases). There are 14 residues in the CDR3. Per the germline V gene, CDR1 is SGHTA and CDR2 is FQGTGA. V gave up 5 bases and J gave up 8 bases, with 17 bases separating them. DNA for the CDR3: TGTGCCAGCAGCCTACAGGACAGCCGAACTACGCAGTATTTT. Protein sequence: CASSLQDSRTTQYF.

The V and J genes are TRBV29-1 and TRBJ2-1; D may be TRBD1 or TRBD2 (6 bases each). Germline-derived CDR1 and CDR2 are SQVTM and ANQGSEA. The CDR3 spans 16 residues. Trimming took off 4 bases at V and 4 bases at J, with 20 bases between the two ends. CDR3 loop: CSVVSGAAHLYNEQFF. Written as DNA, the CDR3 is TGCAGCGTTGTCTCGGGGGCCGCTCATCTTTACAATGAGCAGTTCTTC.

CDR3: CASSSGKYGYTF. The DNA of the CDR3 is TGTGCCAGCTCTTCAGGGAAGTATGGCTACACCTTC. The rearrangement links TRBV18 to TRBJ1-2; the D gene is possibly TRBD1 (5 bases). The CDR3 runs to 12 residues. Germline loops: CDR1 KGHSH, CDR2 LQKENI. V was clipped by 6 bases and J by 5 bases, with 10 bases between them.

The rearrangement uses TRBV6-1 and TRBJ1-1; possible D gene TRBD1, 5 bases. The CDR3 is 14 residues long. Per germline, CDR1 MNHNS and CDR2 SASEGT. V shed 2 bases and J shed 10 bases, with 17 bases lying between them. The CDR3 spells CASSERILGDAAFF. The CDR3 nucleotides are TGTGCCAGCAGTGAAAGAATTTTAGGGGATGCAGCTTTCTTT.

J is TRBJ1-2 and V is TRBV7-9; D is undetermined. This CDR3 comprises 12 residues. The germline V and J ends were trimmed by 3 bases and 8 bases, with 10 bases remaining between them. Germline V gene sequence: CDR1 SEHNR, CDR2 FQNEAQ (reference sequence). The CDR3 DNA is TGTGCCAGCAGCTTCTCCTATGGGGGCTACACCTTC. It codes for CASSFSYGGYTF.

This clone was counted between two and nine times. This chain uses TRBV5-4 with TRBJ2-7; 8 bases are a match to TRBD1. The ends lost 4 bases at V and 0 bases at J; junction bases unmatched: 6. Germline loops: CDR1 SGHNT, CDR2 YYREEE (reference sequence). The CDR3 has 15 residues. For the CDR3, the DNA is TGTGCCAGCAGCCCCTCCGGGACAGGCTCCTACGAGCAGTACTTC. Its translation: CASSPSGTGSYEQYF.

This clone was detected once. The rearrangement uses TRBV4-1 and TRBJ2-2; D is ambiguous. V was cut by 4 bases and J by 4 bases, with 4 bases left in between. The germline V gene has CDR1 MGHRA and CDR2 YSYEKL. The CDR3 has 12 amino acids. CDR3 sequence reads: CASSPGTGELFF. The CDR3 DNA sequence: TGCGCCAGCAGCCCGGGCACCGGGGAGCTGTTTTTT.

This chain uses TRBV7-9 with TRBJ2-5; 7 nucleotides agree with TRBD1. The length of the CDR3 is 14 residues. Germline CDR1 is SEHNR and CDR2 is FQNEAQ (reference sequence). The junction had 2 bases not matched to a gene; V was cut back by 4 bases and J by 0 bases. CDR3 DNA: TGTGCCAGCAGCTCCGGACAGGACCAAGAGACCCAGTACTTC. Encoded protein: CASSSGQDQETQYF. Together with reference TRBV7-9 and TRBJ2-5, the CDR3 gives the full variable domain: DTGVSQNPRHKITKRGQNVTFRCDPISEHNRLYWYRQTLGQGPEFLTYFQNEAQLEKSRLLSDRFSAERPKGSFSTLEIQRTEQGDSAMYLCASSSGQDQETQYFGPGTRLLVL.